These 8 T cell receptor beta chains share one sample of origin, sequenced in a study of blood T cell repertoires in COVID-19. Produced via immunoSEQ multiplex PCR; TCRdb's table is partial and in-frame only. Of hundreds of thousands of clones in the sample, around 91% were seen once. Sequenced material: PBMCs or T cells enriched from blood (not recorded which). The receptors originated from a man aged 25-45 years who had recovered from COVID-19.

V usage is TRBV7-8 and J usage is TRBJ2-1, with D unresolved. In germline, CDR1 is SGHVS, CDR2 FQNEAQ. Trimming left V 5 bases short and J 9 bases short, with 14 bases between. The CDR3 is 13 residues long. The CDR3 here is CASSKSSAREQFF. The CDR3 coding sequence is TGTGCCAGCAGCAAGTCCTCTGCGCGTGAGCAGTTCTTC.

The chain uses TRBV4-1 and TRBJ2-7; 10 bases map to TRBD1. The CDR3 spans 16 residues. The junction had 6 bases not matched to a gene; V was cut back by 0 bases and J by 4 bases. Germline V gene sequence: CDR1 MGHRA, CDR2 YSYEKL. CDR3: CASSQDRDRGGYEQYF. CDR3 nucleotide sequence: TGCGCCAGCAGCCAAGACCGGGACAGGGGTGGGTACGAGCAGTACTTC.

The genes are TRBV5-6 and TRBJ2-7, with 7 bases lining up with TRBD1. The V gene end was trimmed by 7 bases and the J gene end by 5 bases; junction bases not matched to a gene: 12. From germline, CDR1 is SGHDT and CDR2 YYEEEE. The CDR3 sequence is 14 residues long. The CDR3 DNA is TGTGCCAGCGTGGCCAGGGGGACAAGCGACGAGCAGTACTTC. Its translation: CASVARGTSDEQYF.

The V and J genes are TRBV6-1 and TRBJ1-2; TRBD1 might be the D (5 bases). Trimming removed 1 base from V and 3 bases from J, with 12 bases in between. Per germline, CDR1 MNHNS and CDR2 SASEGT. The CDR3 runs 15 residues. The CDR3 here is CASSEVGGDYYGYTF. The CDR3 DNA sequence: TGTGCCAGCAGTGAAGTCGGAGGGGATTACTATGGCTACACCTTC.

The J gene is TRBJ2-7, the V gene TRBV6-5, with D possibly TRBD1 on 6 matching bases. The CDR3 runs to 14 residues. Trimming took 6 bases from V and 2 from J, leaving 14 bases between them. Germline values: CDR1 MNHEY, CDR2 SVGAGI. CDR3 bases: TGTGCCAGCAGCCAATCCGGACAGCCCTACGAGCAGTACTTC. Translation: CASSQSGQPYEQYF.

Written as DNA, the CDR3 is TGTGCCAGCAGCACCGCCGGGACAACGAACACCGGGGAGCTGTTTTTT. This encodes CASSTAGTTNTGELFF. The V call is TRBV11-3, the J call TRBJ2-2; D possibly corresponds to TRBD1 (6 bases). The CDR3 is 16 residues long. The V gene lost 5 bases and the J gene lost 0 bases, with 13 bases spanning the gap. CDR1 and CDR2 from the germline V gene are SGHNT and YENEEA.

The chain has TRBV11-2 and TRBJ1-3, with D hard to call. The CDR3 has 16 amino acids. Germline V CDR1 and CDR2: SGHAT, FQNNGV. V was cut by 1 base and J by 4 bases, with 14 bases left in between. The CDR3 region is CASSLGAGAEGNTIYF. CDR3 DNA sequence: TGTGCCAGCAGCTTAGGAGCCGGAGCTGAAGGAAACACCATATATTTT.

CDR3 nucleotides: TGTGCCAGCTCACCAGGGTCACAGAAGAACACTGAAGCTTTCTTT. Translated: CASSPGSQKNTEAFF. The chain employs TRBV18 and TRBJ1-1; D is undetermined. The V and J ends lost 2 bases and 1 base respectively, with 11 bases between them. Germline V gene data show CDR1 as KGHSH and CDR2 as LQKENI. The CDR3 is 15 amino acids.